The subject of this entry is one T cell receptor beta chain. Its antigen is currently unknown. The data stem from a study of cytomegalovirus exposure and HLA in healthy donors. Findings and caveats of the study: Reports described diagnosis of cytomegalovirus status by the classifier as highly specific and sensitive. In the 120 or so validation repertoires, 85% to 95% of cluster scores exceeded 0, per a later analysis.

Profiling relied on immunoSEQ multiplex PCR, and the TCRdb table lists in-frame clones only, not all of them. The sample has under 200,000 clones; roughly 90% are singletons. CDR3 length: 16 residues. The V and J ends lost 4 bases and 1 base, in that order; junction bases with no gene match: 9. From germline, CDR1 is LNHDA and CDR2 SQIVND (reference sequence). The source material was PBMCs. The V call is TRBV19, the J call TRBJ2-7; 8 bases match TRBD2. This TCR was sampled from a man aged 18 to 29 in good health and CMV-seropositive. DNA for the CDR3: TGTGCCAGTAGTAGGATTTCTAGCGGGTCATCCTACGAGCAGTACTTC. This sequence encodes CASSRISSGSSYEQYF.